These 13 T cell receptor beta chains were sequenced from one sample in a study of shared clonotypes between healthy human individuals. Profiling relied on immunoSEQ multiplex PCR, and the TCRdb table lists in-frame clones only, not all of them. The sample includes around 2.1 million clones, around 95% seen only once; the top ten take 0.1% to 0.15%. The sequenced sample was naive CD4+ T cells sorted from blood. Subset reported: CD45RA+ positively selected. Source of these receptors: a young man in good health.

CDR3 coding DNA: TGTGCCAGCACCCCGGGGACAGTACTTTATGGCTACACCTTC. Translated, it gives CASTPGTVLYGYTF. The rearrangement uses TRBV7-9 and TRBJ1-2, with 7 positions matching TRBD1. This CDR3 has 14 residues. V shed 7 bases and J 5 bases; nucleotides not matched to a gene: 10. The V gene's germline CDR1 is SEHNR and CDR2 FQNEAQ (reference sequence).

The genes are TRBV7-4 and TRBJ2-7, with a weak D call TRBD2 (5 bases). Germline lookup yields CDR1 SGHVT and CDR2 SQSDAQ. V lost 9 bases, J lost 3 bases, and 15 bases lay in between. CDR3 length: 13 residues. DNA of the CDR3: TGTGCCAGAGCCCCCGGGATTTGCTACGAGCAGTACTTC. This codes for CARAPGICYEQYF.

Points on this clone: The identical CDR3 is also encoded by other nucleotide sequences in the sample. The gene calls are TRBV30 and TRBJ2-5; the D gene is possibly TRBD2 (7 bases). The CDR3 extends over 14 amino acids. Deletions cut 2 bases from V and 2 bases from J, with 12 bases between. Germline CDR1 and CDR2: GTSNPN and SVGIG (reference sequence). CDR3 protein: CAWSRGAGQETQYF. CDR3 coding DNA: TGTGCCTGGAGTCGGGGGGCCGGGCAAGAGACCCAGTACTTC. The complete variable domain, with remaining parts taken from reference TRBV30 and TRBJ2-5, reads SQTIHQWPATLVQPVGSPLSLECTVEGTSNPNLYWYRQAAGRGLQLLFYSVGIGQISSEVPQNLSASRPQDRQFILSSKKLLLSDSGFYLCAWSRGAGQETQYFGPGTRLLVL.

The J gene is TRBJ2-7, the V gene TRBV18; D is ambiguous. V lost 2 bases, J lost 7 bases, and 9 bases lay in between. CDR3 length equals 12 residues. Germline values: CDR1 KGHSH, CDR2 LQKENI. The CDR3 spells CASSPVGGEQYF. The CDR3 DNA is TGTGCCAGCTCACCAGTCGGTGGGGAGCAGTACTTC.

The chain is built from TRBV4-1 and TRBJ1-6; 7 bases are a match to TRBD1. V gave up 3 bases and J gave up 0 bases; unmatched junction bases: 11. Germline loops: CDR1 MGHRA, CDR2 YSYEKL. The CDR3 extends over 19 amino acids. The CDR3 coding sequence is TGCGCCAGCAGCCAGCGGCCAGTAGGGGGCCCCTCCTATAATTCACCCCTCCACTTT. Its translation: CASSQRPVGGPSYNSPLHF.

As for this clone: The same CDR3 also results from other DNA sequences found in this sample. This chain connects TRBV7-2 to TRBJ2-5; D ambiguous. CDR3 length: 14 amino acids. V was pared by 1 base and J by 0 bases, with 6 bases between. CDR1 and CDR2 (germline): SGHTA, FQGNSA. The CDR3: CASSLVPYQETQYF. CDR3 sequence (DNA): TGTGCCAGCAGCTTAGTGCCCTACCAAGAGACCCAGTACTTC. Complete variable domain (other parts from reference TRBV7-2 and TRBJ2-5): GAGVSQSPSNKVTEKGKDVELRCDPISGHTALYWYRQSLGQGLEFLIYFQGNSAPDKSGLPSDRFSAERTGGSVSTLTIQRTQQEDSAVYLCASSLVPYQETQYFGPGTRLLVL.

This chain uses TRBV6-5 with TRBJ2-2; 8 nucleotides align to TRBD1. Germline-derived CDR1 and CDR2 are MNHEY and SVGAGI. The junction had 3 bases not matched to a gene; V was cut back by 6 bases and J by 6 bases. The CDR3 length is 13 residues. The CDR3, as DNA: TGTGCCAGCAGAAAGACAGGGGCCGGGGAGCTGTTTTTT. It yields the protein CASRKTGAGELFF.

CDR3 DNA: TGTGCCAGCAGCCGACAGCCGCAAGAGACCCAGTACTTC. Translated, it gives CASSRQPQETQYF. The rearrangement links TRBV9 to TRBJ2-5, with D perhaps TRBD1 (5 bases). The V gene lost 4 bases and the J gene lost 2 bases, with 9 bases spanning the gap. Germline CDR1 reads SGDLS; CDR2 reads YYNGEE. The CDR3 is 13 residues long. Full variable domain (remainder filled in from reference TRBV9 and TRBJ2-5): DSGVTQTPKHLITATGQRVTLRCSPRSGDLSVYWYQQSLDQGLQFLIQYYNGEERAKGNILERFSAQQFPDLHSELNLSSLELGDSALYFCASSRQPQETQYFGPGTRLLVL.

The rearrangement joins TRBV6-6 to TRBJ1-1; D ambiguous. The V gene lost 2 bases and the J gene lost 3 bases, with 10 bases spanning the gap. Per the germline V gene, CDR1 is MNHNY and CDR2 is SVGAGI (reference sequence). The CDR3 runs to 14 residues. The DNA of the CDR3 is TGTGCCAGCAGTTACCAAGGGAGAGACACTGAAGCTTTCTTT. It translates to CASSYQGRDTEAFF.

This clone was detected once. The genes are TRBV12-5 and TRBJ1-4; D may be TRBD1 (5 bases). The CDR3 is 16 residues long. The V gene's germline CDR1 is LGHNT and CDR2 FRNRAP. V lost 7 bases and J lost 4, with 19 bases in between. DNA of the CDR3: TGTGCTAGTGCCCCGTTGCGGGGTGGGGGTAATGAAAAACTGTTTTTT. Its protein product is CASAPLRGGGNEKLFF.

The chain is built from TRBV6-1 and TRBJ2-7; possibly TRBD2 for D (6 bases). V was clipped by 1 base and J by 3 bases, with 13 bases between them. The CDR3 contains 15 residues. Germline V gives CDR1 MNHNS, CDR2 SASEGT. CDR3 DNA sequence: TGTGCCAGCAGTGAAGGGATCGGGGGAGTCTACGAGCAGTACTTC. This codes for CASSEGIGGVYEQYF.

A single count supports this clone. The rearrangement links TRBV10-3 to TRBJ2-7, with 7 bases matching TRBD1. V was clipped by 10 bases and J by 6 bases; unmatched bases: 12. This CDR3 spans 13 amino acids. Germline-derived CDR1 and CDR2 are ENHRY and SYGVKD. Here the CDR3 DNA reads TGTGCCACAACTACAACGTCAGGGGGCGAGCAGTACTTC. Its translation: CATTTTSGGEQYF.

The V and J genes are TRBV6-5 and TRBJ2-7; maybe TRBD1 (5 bases). Germline assignment: CDR1 MNHEY and CDR2 SVGAGI. The CDR3 length is 14 residues. V gave up 5 bases and J gave up 4 bases, with 15 bases separating them. CDR3 DNA: TGTGCCAGCAGTCGCCTAGGGGCCCTATACGAGCAGTACTTC. Translation gives CASSRLGALYEQYF.